The 24 T cell receptor beta chains below were found in one sample sequenced in a study of blood T cell repertoires in COVID-19. Assay: immunoSEQ multiplex PCR; the TCRdb copy retains only in-frame clones and omits some. This sample has 300,000 to 350,000 clones, with about 93% found just once. The sequenced sample was peripheral blood. These receptor sequences come from a woman under 40 with COVID-19, enrolled during active disease.

V and J are TRBV28 and TRBJ1-4; D may be TRBD1 (6 bases). This CDR3 contains 16 residues. The germline gives CDR1 MDHEN, CDR2 SYDVKM. Trimming cost V 6 bases and J 0 bases, with 14 bases left between them. The CDR3 bases are TGTGCCAGCAGCCTCAGGGGTCTTCCAACTAATGAAAAACTGTTTTTT. Amino acid sequence: CASSLRGLPTNEKLFF.

The CDR3 protein is CASSPYREAETQYF. The CDR3 DNA reads as TGCGCCAGCAGCCCCTACCGGGAGGCAGAGACCCAGTACTTC. This chain uses TRBV5-1 with TRBJ2-5; TRBD2 agrees at 7 bases. The germline CDR1 and CDR2 sequences are SGHRS and YFSETQ. This CDR3 comprises 14 residues. J gave up 4 bases and V 4 bases, and 7 bases lay outside the gene matches.

The chain's CDR3 is CASSLRSTNTGELFF. The CDR3 bases are TGTGCCAGCAGTTTGCGTTCAACGAACACCGGGGAGCTGTTTTTT. V usage is TRBV2 and J usage is TRBJ2-2; no reliable D call. V was trimmed by 5 bases and J by 0 bases, leaving 10 bases between them. There are 15 residues in the CDR3. Germline V lookup: CDR1 SNHLY, CDR2 FYNNEI.

This clone was detected a few times. The chain uses TRBV19 and TRBJ2-2, with 9 nucleotides matching TRBD1. V was clipped by 7 bases and J by 3 bases; unmatched bases: 3. The CDR3 has 14 residues. Germline values: CDR1 LNHDA, CDR2 SQIVND (reference sequence). Written as DNA, the CDR3 is TGTGCCAGTAAGGGACAGGGAGACACCGGGGAGCTGTTTTTT. It specifies CASKGQGDTGELFF.

The chain has TRBV3-1 (or the pseudogene TRBV3-2) and TRBJ1-4, with 7 bases fitting TRBD1. The CDR3 contains 14 residues. Losses at the gene ends were 4 bases for V and 8 bases for J; bases not matched to a gene: 7. In germline, CDR1 is LGHDT, CDR2 YNNKEL (reference sequence). The CDR3 sequence is CASSLRGRREKLFF. In DNA, the CDR3 is TGTGCCAGCAGCCTGAGGGGGCGACGAGAAAAACTGTTTTTT.

There are a few counts of this clone. This chain connects TRBV21-1 to TRBJ1-2; TRBD1 reflects the table's D call only, with no check against the DNA. TRBV21-1 is tagged as a pseudogene. The CDR3 runs to 14 residues. The CDR3 DNA sequence: TGTGCCAGCAGCATCCAGGGCTCTAACTATGGCTACACCTTC. Its protein is CASSIQGSNYGYTF.

The chain combines TRBV6-5 with TRBJ1-1; D uncertain. The germline V and J ends were trimmed by 3 bases and 1 base, with 6 bases remaining between them. The CDR3 has 13 amino acids. Germline loops: CDR1 MNHEY, CDR2 SVGAGI. The CDR3 spells CASSYLPNTEAFF. The CDR3 bases are TGTGCCAGCAGTTATCTACCGAACACTGAAGCTTTCTTT.

In DNA form, the CDR3 reads TGTGCCAGCTCACCGGGCCGGGACTCTCTCTACAATGAGCAGTTCTTC. The encoded protein is CASSPGRDSLYNEQFF. The chain couples TRBV18 to TRBJ2-1, with D possibly being TRBD2 (6 bases). The CDR3 has 16 amino acids. CDR1 and CDR2 from the germline V gene are KGHSH and LQKENI. The V end lost 3 bases, the J end lost 3 bases, and 15 bases lay between the germline ends.

V and J are TRBV7-9 and TRBJ2-3; tentatively, D is TRBD1 (6 bases). This CDR3 spans 14 amino acids. Germline V lookup: CDR1 SEHNR, CDR2 FQNEAQ (reference sequence). Trimming removed 2 bases from V and 6 bases from J, with 12 bases in between. The DNA for the CDR3 is TGTGCCAGCAGCTTAATCGGGACAACGGATACGCAGTATTTT. Protein product: CASSLIGTTDTQYF. Complete variable domain (other parts from reference TRBV7-9 and TRBJ2-3): DTGVSQNPRHKITKRGQNVTFRCDPISEHNRLYWYRQTLGQGPEFLTYFQNEAQLEKSRLLSDRFSAERPKGSFSTLEIQRTEQGDSAMYLCASSLIGTTDTQYFGPGTRLTVL.

Here the CDR3 reads CASSIPPTGTGNSPLHF. Here the CDR3 DNA reads TGTGCCAGTAGTATCCCTCCGACCGGGACAGGGAATTCACCCCTCCACTTT. The chain couples TRBV19 to TRBJ1-6; TRBD1 matches at 9 bases. In germline, CDR1 is LNHDA, CDR2 SQIVND (reference sequence). V was pared by 3 bases and J by 7 bases, with 10 bases of the junction left unmatched. This CDR3 is 17 amino acids long.

V and J are TRBV10-3 and TRBJ1-2; D unresolved. The V and J ends lost 6 bases and 2 bases respectively, with 7 bases between them. The CDR3 spans 12 residues. Germline V lookup: CDR1 ENHRY, CDR2 SYGVKD. Here the CDR3 reads CAISPGNYGYTF. The CDR3 DNA sequence: TGTGCCATCAGCCCCGGGAACTATGGCTACACCTTC.

V gene TRBV11-2 combines with J gene TRBJ1-1, with 10 bases identical to TRBD1. Germline V gene sequence: CDR1 SGHAT, CDR2 FQNNGV. With 3 bases clipped from V and 7 bases from J, the junction kept 8 bases outside the gene matches. The length of the CDR3 is 15 residues. CDR3 sequence: CASSFGTGDFSEAFF. The DNA for the CDR3 is TGTGCCAGCAGCTTCGGGACAGGGGATTTTAGTGAAGCTTTCTTT.

V usage is TRBV14 and J usage is TRBJ2-1, with 7 nucleotides matching TRBD1. The V gene's germline CDR1 is SGHDN and CDR2 FVKESK. This CDR3 has 17 residues. V lost 0 bases, J lost 4 bases, and 9 bases stayed unmatched. CDR3 protein: CASSQEPGTALYNEQFF. The CDR3, as DNA: TGTGCCAGCAGCCAAGAGCCCGGGACAGCCCTATACAATGAGCAGTTCTTC. The whole variable domain, filled in from reference TRBV14 and TRBJ2-1, reads EAGVTQFPSHSVIEKGQTVTLRCDPISGHDNLYWYRRVMGKEIKFLLHFVKESKQDESGMPNNRFLAERTGGTYSTLKVQPAELEDSGVYFCASSQEPGTALYNEQFFGPGTRLTVL.

This chain links TRBV5-1 with TRBJ2-7; the match to TRBD1 covers 8 bases. From germline, CDR1 is SGHRS and CDR2 YFSETQ. The CDR3 is 15 residues long. Trimming cost V 4 bases and J 0 bases; bases outside gene matches: 6. This chain's CDR3 is CASSKTGVTSYEQYF. As DNA, the CDR3 is TGCGCCAGCAGCAAGACAGGGGTTACCTCCTACGAGCAGTACTTC.

The CDR3 DNA sequence: TGCAGCGTTTTAGGGGACAGGGGGAACACAGATACGCAGTATTTT. It encodes CSVLGDRGNTDTQYF. The chain combines TRBV29-1 with TRBJ2-3, with 11 bases lining up with TRBD1. The CDR3 extends over 15 amino acids. Per the germline V gene, CDR1 is SQVTM and CDR2 is ANQGSEA. Trimming removed 5 bases from V and 2 bases from J; junction bases left unmatched: 6.

The chain carries TRBV24-1 and TRBJ1-2; 9 bases agree with TRBD1. The CDR3 covers 13 residues. CDR1 and CDR2 from the germline V gene are KGHDR and SFDVKD. Losses at the gene ends were 7 bases for V and 3 bases for J; bases not matched to a gene: 2. The CDR3 is CATSTGGYYGYTF. Written as DNA, the CDR3 is TGTGCCACCAGCACAGGGGGCTACTATGGCTACACCTTC.

The rearrangement links TRBV28 to TRBJ2-7; TRBD2 matches 10 bases. The CDR3 contains 18 residues. CDR1 and CDR2 from the germline V gene are MDHEN and SYDVKM. V lost 6 bases to trimming and J lost 1 base; unmatched junction nucleotides: 15. The CDR3 region is CASSTPGLASGGSYEQYF. CDR3 nucleotides: TGTGCCAGCAGCACACCGGGACTAGCGTCGGGGGGGTCCTACGAGCAGTACTTC.

DNA for the CDR3: TGCGCCAGCAGCCAAGATCGGGGGGCGCCCTACGAGCAGTACTTC. Protein: CASSQDRGAPYEQYF. The V gene is TRBV4-1, the J gene TRBJ2-7, with D tentatively TRBD2 (7 bases). The CDR3 loop spans 15 amino acids. Germline V CDR1 and CDR2: MGHRA, YSYEKL. V lost 0 bases and J lost 2, with 11 bases in between.

The chain is built from TRBV28 and TRBJ1-4; a possible D gene is TRBD1 (6 bases). CDR1 MDHEN and CDR2 SYDVKM come from the germline V gene. V lost 8 bases and J 1 base, leaving 11 bases between the germline ends. The CDR3 contains 14 residues. The CDR3 loop reads CASGKGVTNEKLFF. CDR3 sequence (DNA): TGTGCCAGCGGAAAGGGGGTAACTAATGAAAAACTGTTTTTT.

This clone was counted between two and nine times. This sequence joins TRBV7-2 and TRBJ2-3; possible D gene TRBD2, 6 bases. Germline CDR1 SGHTA, CDR2 FQGNSA. Trimming shortened V by 5 bases and J by 4 bases, and 13 bases separated the two germline ends. The CDR3 is 14 amino acids. The CDR3 reads CASSMGGVSDTQYF. DNA of the CDR3: TGTGCCAGCAGCATGGGCGGGGTTTCAGATACGCAGTATTTT.

J is TRBJ2-1 and V is TRBV14; D may be TRBD2 (5 bases). The CDR3 contains 18 residues. Trimming removed 1 base at V and 0 bases at J, with 16 bases between. The germline CDR1 and CDR2 sequences are SGHDN and FVKESK. The CDR3 sequence is CASSQGIPTRASYNEQFF. CDR3 DNA: TGTGCCAGCAGCCAAGGGATCCCCACTAGGGCCTCCTACAATGAGCAGTTCTTC.

The chain couples TRBV7-2 to TRBJ1-2; no clear D. V lost 1 base to trimming and J lost 5 bases, with 8 bases between them. This CDR3 spans 13 amino acids. CDR1 and CDR2 (germline): SGHTA, FQGNSA. The CDR3, as DNA: TGTGCCAGCAGCTTAGGGTCCGGGTATGGCTACACCTTC. This gives the protein CASSLGSGYGYTF.

This chain joins TRBV2 and TRBJ2-2; 13 positions match TRBD2. Per the germline V gene, CDR1 is SNHLY and CDR2 is FYNNEI. V gave up 6 bases and J gave up 6 bases; unmatched junction bases: 4. The CDR3 spans 15 residues. The CDR3 region has the DNA TGTGCCAGCAGCGGGACTAGCGGGACTCCCGGGGAGCTGTTTTTT. Translation: CASSGTSGTPGELFF. Looking up the rest from reference TRBV2 and TRBJ2-2 gives the full variable domain: EPEVTQTPSHQVTQMGQEVILRCVPISNHLYFYWYRQILGQKVEFLVSFYNNEISEKSEIFDDQFSVERPDGSNFTLKIRSTKLEDSAMYFCASSGTSGTPGELFFGEGSRLTVL.

The genes are TRBV12-5 and TRBJ2-7; 7 nucleotides match TRBD1. Germline lookup yields CDR1 LGHNT and CDR2 FRNRAP. The CDR3 consists of 17 residues. V was clipped by 1 base and J by 1 base; unmatched bases: 10. This CDR3 reads CASGLARPGQRSYEQYF. CDR3 coding DNA: TGTGCTAGTGGTTTGGCACGACCGGGACAGAGATCCTACGAGCAGTACTTC.